This T cell receptor (beta chain) was sequenced in a study of blood T cell repertoires in COVID-19. Study at large: T cells, B-cell-depleted T cells, or PBMCs supplied cDNA or gDNA.

Only in-frame clones appear in the TCRdb table, and some are missing; sequencing was by immunoSEQ multiplex PCR. The data contain about 180,000 clones, more than 70% of them singletons. Trimming shortened V by 7 bases and J by 2 bases, and 15 bases separated the two germline ends. CDR3 length equals 15 residues. Germline-derived CDR1 and CDR2 are MDHEN and SYDVKM. Enrollees, roughly 18 to 90 years old, lived in fewer than 25 US areas. This TCR was sampled from a man aged 35-49 years who had recovered from COVID-19. The rearrangement links TRBV28 to TRBJ1-3, with D maybe TRBD1 (5 bases). Sequencing input: PBMCs or T cells enriched from blood (not recorded which). The CDR3 loop is CASNPLGGTGNTIYF. As DNA, the CDR3 is TGTGCCAGCAATCCCCTGGGGGGAACTGGAAACACCATATATTTT.